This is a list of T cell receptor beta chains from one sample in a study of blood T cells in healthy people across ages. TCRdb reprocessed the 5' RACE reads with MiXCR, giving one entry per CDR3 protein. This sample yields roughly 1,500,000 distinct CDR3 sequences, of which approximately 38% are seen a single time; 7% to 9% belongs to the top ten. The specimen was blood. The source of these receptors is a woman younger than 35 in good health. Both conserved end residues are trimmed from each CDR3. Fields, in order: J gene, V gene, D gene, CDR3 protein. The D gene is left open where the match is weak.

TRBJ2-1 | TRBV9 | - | ASSVDPLYINEQF
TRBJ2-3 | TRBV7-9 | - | ASSWGHVGDTQY
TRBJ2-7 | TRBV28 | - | ASSFPGASYEQY
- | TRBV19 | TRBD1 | ASSENRDRVPKNIQY
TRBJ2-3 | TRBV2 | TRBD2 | ASISGGSSTDTQY
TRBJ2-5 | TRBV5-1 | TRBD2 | ASTTSSGSETQY
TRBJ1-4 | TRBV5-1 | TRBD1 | ASSFGGTGGNEKLF
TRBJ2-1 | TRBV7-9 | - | ASSTGSLANNEQF
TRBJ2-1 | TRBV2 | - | ASSDGGNEQF
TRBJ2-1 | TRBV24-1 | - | ATSPRASEQF
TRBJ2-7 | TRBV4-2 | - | ASSQDHPLPYEQY
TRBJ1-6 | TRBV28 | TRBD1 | ASWDRGSNSPLH
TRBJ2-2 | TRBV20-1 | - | SASARGRSTGELF
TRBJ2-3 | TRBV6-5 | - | ASLGGGIDTQY
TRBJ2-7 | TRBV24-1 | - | ATSDGRDASYEQY
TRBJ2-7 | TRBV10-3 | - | AIREDTPDYEQY
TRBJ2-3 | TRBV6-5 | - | ASSYWGKGPGTQY
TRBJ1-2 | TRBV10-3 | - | AISEFQTEPNYGYT
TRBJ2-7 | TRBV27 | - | ASRRRERSGEQY
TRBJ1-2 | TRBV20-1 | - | SARDGGGYT
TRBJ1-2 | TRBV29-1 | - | STPRVDNYGYT
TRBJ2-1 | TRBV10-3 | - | AIRDSSAYNEQF